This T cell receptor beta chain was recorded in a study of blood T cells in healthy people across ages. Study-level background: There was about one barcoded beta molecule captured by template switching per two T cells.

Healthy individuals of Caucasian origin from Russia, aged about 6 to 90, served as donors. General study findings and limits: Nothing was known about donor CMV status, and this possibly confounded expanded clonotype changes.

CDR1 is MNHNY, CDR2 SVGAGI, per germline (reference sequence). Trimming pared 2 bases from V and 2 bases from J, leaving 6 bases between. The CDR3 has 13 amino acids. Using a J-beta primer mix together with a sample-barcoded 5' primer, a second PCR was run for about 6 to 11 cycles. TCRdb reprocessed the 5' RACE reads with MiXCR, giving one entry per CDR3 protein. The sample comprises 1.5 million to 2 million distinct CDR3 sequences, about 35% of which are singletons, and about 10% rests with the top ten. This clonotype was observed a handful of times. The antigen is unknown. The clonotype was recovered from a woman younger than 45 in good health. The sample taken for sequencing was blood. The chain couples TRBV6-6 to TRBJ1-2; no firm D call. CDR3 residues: CASSYGTNYGYTF. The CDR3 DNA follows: TGTGCCAGCAGTTACGGCACGAACTATGGCTACACCTTC.